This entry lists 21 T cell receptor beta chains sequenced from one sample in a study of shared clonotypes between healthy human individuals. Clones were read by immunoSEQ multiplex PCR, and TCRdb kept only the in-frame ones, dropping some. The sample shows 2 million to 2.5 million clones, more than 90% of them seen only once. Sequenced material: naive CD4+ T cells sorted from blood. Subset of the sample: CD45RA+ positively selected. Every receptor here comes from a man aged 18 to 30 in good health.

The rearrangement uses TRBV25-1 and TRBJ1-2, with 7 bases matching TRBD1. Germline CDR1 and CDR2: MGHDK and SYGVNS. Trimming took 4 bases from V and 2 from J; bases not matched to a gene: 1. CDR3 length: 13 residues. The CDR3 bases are TGTGCCAGCAGTGCGGGACAGAACTATGGCTACACCTTC. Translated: CASSAGQNYGYTF.

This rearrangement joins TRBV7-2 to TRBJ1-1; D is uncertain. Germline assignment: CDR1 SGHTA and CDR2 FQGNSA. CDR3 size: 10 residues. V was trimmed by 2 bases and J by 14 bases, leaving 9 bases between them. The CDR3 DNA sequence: TGTGCCAGCAGCTTATTTTCCGAGTTCTTT. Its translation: CASSLFSEFF.

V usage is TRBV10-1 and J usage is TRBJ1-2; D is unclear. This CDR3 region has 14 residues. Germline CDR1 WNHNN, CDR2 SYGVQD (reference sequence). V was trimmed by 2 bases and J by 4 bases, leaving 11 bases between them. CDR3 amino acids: CASSEVALGYGYTF. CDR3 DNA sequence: TGCGCCAGCAGTGAGGTGGCACTGGGCTATGGCTACACCTTC.

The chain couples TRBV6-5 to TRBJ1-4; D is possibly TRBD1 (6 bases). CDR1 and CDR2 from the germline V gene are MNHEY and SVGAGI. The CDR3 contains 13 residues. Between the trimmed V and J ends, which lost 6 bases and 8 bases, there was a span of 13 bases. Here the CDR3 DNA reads TGTGCCAGCAGGAGGGGGAAAATCGAAAAACTGTTTTTT. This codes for CASRRGKIEKLFF.

The CDR3 bases are TGCGCCAGCAGCCGCGGGACTAGCGGGGCCACAGATACGCAGTATTTT. Translation gives CASSRGTSGATDTQYF. The J gene is TRBJ2-3, the V gene TRBV4-1, with 13 positions matching TRBD2. Trimming at V came to 4 bases and at J to 2 bases, leaving 3 bases not matched to a gene. Looked up from germline, CDR1 is MGHRA and CDR2 is YSYEKL. The CDR3 contains 16 residues.

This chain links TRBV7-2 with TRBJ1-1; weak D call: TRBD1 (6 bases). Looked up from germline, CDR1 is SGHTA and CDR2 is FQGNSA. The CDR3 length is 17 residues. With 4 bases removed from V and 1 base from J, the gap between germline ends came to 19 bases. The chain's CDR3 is CASSSRGTPGQNTEAFF. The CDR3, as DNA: TGTGCCAGCAGCTCCCGCGGAACTCCGGGACAGAACACTGAAGCTTTCTTT.

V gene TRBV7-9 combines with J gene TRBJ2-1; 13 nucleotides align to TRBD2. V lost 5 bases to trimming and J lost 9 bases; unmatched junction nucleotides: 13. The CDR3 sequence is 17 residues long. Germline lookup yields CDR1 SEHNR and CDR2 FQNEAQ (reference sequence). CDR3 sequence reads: CASSHQLPGLAGLEQFF. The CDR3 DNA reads TGTGCCAGCAGCCATCAATTACCGGGACTAGCGGGACTTGAGCAGTTCTTC. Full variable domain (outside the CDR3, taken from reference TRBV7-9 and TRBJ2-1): DTGVSQNPRHKITKRGQNVTFRCDPISEHNRLYWYRQTLGQGPEFLTYFQNEAQLEKSRLLSDRFSAERPKGSFSTLEIQRTEQGDSAMYLCASSHQLPGLAGLEQFFGPGTRLTVL.

CDR3 DNA sequence: TGTGCCAGTAGGCAGGGTTTAGGAAAACTGTTTTTT. It codes for CASRQGLGKLFF. This chain links TRBV19 with TRBJ1-4; perhaps TRBD1 as D (5 bases). V was clipped by 6 bases and J by 10 bases, with 12 bases between them. CDR1 and CDR2 (germline): LNHDA, SQIVND (reference sequence). CDR3 size: 12 residues.

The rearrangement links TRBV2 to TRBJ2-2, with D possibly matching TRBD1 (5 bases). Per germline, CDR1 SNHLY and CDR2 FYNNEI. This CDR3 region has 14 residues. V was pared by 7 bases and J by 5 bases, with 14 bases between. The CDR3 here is CASTRAGQTGELFF. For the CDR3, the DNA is TGTGCCAGCACACGGGCAGGGCAGACCGGGGAGCTGTTTTTT.

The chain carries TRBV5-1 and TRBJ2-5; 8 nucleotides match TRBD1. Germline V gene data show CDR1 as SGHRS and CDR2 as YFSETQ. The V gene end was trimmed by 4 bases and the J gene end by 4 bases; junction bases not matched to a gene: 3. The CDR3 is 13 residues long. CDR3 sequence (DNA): TGCGCCAGCAGCCCCGACAGGGGAGAGACCCAGTACTTC. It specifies CASSPDRGETQYF.

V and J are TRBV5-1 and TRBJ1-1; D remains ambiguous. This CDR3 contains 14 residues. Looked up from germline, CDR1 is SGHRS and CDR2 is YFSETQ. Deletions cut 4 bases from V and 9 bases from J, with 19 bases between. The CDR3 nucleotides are TGCGCCAGCAGCCTCCATTCAGGATCCCTCCAAGCTTTCTTT. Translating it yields CASSLHSGSLQAFF.

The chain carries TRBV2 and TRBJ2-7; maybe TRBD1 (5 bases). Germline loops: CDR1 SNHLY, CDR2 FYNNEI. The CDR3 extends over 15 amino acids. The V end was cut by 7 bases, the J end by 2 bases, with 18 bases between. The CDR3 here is CASISPRAQAYEQYF. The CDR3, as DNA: TGTGCCAGCATATCCCCCAGGGCCCAGGCCTACGAGCAGTACTTC.

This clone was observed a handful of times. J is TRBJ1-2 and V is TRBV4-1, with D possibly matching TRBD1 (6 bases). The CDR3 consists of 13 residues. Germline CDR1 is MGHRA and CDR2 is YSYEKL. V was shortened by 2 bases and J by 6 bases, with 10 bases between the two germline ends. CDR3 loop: CASSQPGTHGYTF. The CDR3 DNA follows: TGCGCCAGCAGCCAACCCGGGACACATGGCTACACCTTC.

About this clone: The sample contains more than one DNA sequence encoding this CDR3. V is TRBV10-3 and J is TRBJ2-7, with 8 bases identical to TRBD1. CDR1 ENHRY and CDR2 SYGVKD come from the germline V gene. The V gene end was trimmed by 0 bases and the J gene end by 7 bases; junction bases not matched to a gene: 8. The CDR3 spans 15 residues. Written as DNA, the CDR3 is TGTGCCATCAGTGAGTCGGGACAGGTCAGGGGGGAGCAGTACTTC. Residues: CAISESGQVRGEQYF.

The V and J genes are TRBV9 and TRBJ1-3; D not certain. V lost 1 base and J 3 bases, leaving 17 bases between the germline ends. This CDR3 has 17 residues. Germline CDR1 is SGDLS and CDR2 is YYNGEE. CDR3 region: CASSVLGRASSGNTIYF. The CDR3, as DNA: TGTGCCAGCAGCGTATTGGGTAGGGCGAGTAGTGGAAACACCATATATTTT.

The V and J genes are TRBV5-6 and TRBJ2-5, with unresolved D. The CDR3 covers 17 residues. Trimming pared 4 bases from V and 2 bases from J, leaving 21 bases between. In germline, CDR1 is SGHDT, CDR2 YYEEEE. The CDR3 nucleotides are TGTGCCAGCAGCGCAGACCGCGACCTGCGGACGCAAGAGACCCAGTACTTC. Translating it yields CASSADRDLRTQETQYF.

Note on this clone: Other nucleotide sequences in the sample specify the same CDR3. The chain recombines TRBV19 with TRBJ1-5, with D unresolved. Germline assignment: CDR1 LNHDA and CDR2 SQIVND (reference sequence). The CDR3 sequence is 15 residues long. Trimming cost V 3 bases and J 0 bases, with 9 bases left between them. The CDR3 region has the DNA TGTGCCAGTAGTATTACAGTCTATAGCAATCAGCCCCAGCATTTT. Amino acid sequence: CASSITVYSNQPQHF. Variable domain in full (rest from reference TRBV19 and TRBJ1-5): DGGITQSPKYLFRKEGQNVTLSCEQNLNHDAMYWYRQDPGQGLRLIYYSQIVNDFQKGDIAEGYSVSREKKESFPLTVTSAQKNPTAFYLCASSITVYSNQPQHFGDGTRLSIL.

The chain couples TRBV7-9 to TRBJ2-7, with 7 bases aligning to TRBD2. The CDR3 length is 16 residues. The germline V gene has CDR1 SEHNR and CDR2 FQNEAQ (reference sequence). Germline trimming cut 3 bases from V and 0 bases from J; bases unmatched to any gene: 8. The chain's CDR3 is CASSLAEGGSSYEQYF. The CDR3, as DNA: TGTGCCAGCAGCTTGGCGGAGGGCGGGAGCTCCTACGAGCAGTACTTC.

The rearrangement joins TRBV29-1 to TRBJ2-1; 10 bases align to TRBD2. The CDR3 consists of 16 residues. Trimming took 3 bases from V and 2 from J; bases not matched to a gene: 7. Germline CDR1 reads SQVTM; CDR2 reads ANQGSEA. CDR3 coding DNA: TGCAGCGTTGACCCCAAACTAGCGGGGACCTACAATGAGCAGTTCTTC. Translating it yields CSVDPKLAGTYNEQFF.

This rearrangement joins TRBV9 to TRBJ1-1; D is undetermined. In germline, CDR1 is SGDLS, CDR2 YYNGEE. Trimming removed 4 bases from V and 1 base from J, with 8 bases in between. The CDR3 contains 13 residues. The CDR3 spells CASSTNRNTEAFF. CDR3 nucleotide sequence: TGTGCCAGCAGCACTAACCGGAACACTGAAGCTTTCTTT. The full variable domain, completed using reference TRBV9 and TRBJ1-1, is DSGVTQTPKHLITATGQRVTLRCSPRSGDLSVYWYQQSLDQGLQFLIQYYNGEERAKGNILERFSAQQFPDLHSELNLSSLELGDSALYFCASSTNRNTEAFFGQGTRLTVV.

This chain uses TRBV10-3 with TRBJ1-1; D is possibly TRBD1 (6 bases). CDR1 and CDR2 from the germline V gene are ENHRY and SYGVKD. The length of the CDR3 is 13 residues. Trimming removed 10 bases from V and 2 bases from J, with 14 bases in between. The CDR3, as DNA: TGTGCCACGACAGGACCAGGAAACACTGAAGCTTTCTTT. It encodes CATTGPGNTEAFF.